The table lists the clone carrying this T cell receptor (beta chain) with a few counts. This specimen comes from a study of blood T cell repertoires in COVID-19. Overall study: T cells, B-cell-depleted T cells, or PBMCs provided the cDNA or gDNA that served as material.

The CDR3 has 18 residues. Libraries were prepared by immunoSEQ multiplex PCR; TCRdb keeps only in-frame clonotypes and omits some of them. This sample has a few hundred thousand clones, with approximately 87% found just once. Material for sequencing was peripheral blood. This TCR came from a man aged 55 to 69 with acute or convalescent COVID-19. The chain employs TRBV21-1 and TRBJ2-7; the DNA was not used to check the table's D call, TRBD2. TRBV21-1 is assigned pseudogene status. CDR3 sequence (DNA): TGTGCCAGCAGCAAAGCGGGGCTGGGATGCGGGAGGCAGTACGAGCAGTACTTC. The encoded protein is CASSKAGLGCGRQYEQYF.